This T cell receptor (beta chain) emerged from a study of blood T cells in healthy people across ages. Study at large: T cells yielded about one barcoded beta molecule per two cells through template switching.

Study-wide results and caveats: The unknown donor CMV status may have confounded expanded clonotype changes. Both higher diversity and more naive CD4+ cells marked long-lived donors when set against aged donors.

Primed by a sample-barcoded 5' primer and a J-beta primer mix, a second PCR proceeded for roughly 6 to 12 cycles. TCRdb ran MiXCR on the 5' RACE reads and lists one entry per CDR3 protein. The sample lists 1.5 million to 2 million distinct CDR3 sequences, around 35% occurring once. Per-sample yields of isolated PBMCs were at least 6.5 million. The CDR3 sequence is 12 residues long. The V end was cut by 3 bases, the J end by 11 bases, with 11 bases between. For this clonotype: Its target is unknown.

The sequencing input was blood. The TCR comes from a woman between 25 and 40 years old in good health. V usage is TRBV12-3 or TRBV12-4 and J usage is TRBJ2-1; D possibly corresponds to TRBD1 (6 bases). The CDR3 is CASSFMGAQQFF. CDR3 sequence (DNA): TGTGCCAGCAGTTTTATGGGGGCCCAGCAGTTCTTC.